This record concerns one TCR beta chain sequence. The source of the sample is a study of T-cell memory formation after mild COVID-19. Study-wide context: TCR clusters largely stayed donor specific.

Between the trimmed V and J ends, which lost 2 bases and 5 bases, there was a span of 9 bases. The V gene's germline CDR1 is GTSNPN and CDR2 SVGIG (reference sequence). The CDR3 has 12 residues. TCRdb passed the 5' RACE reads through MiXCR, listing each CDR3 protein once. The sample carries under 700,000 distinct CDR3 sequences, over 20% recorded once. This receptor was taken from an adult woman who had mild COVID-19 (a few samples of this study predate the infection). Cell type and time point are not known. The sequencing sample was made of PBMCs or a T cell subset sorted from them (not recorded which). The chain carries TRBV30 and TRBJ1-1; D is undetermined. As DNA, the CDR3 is TGTGCCTGGAGTAGAGGTGCTACTGAAGCTTTCTTT. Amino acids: CAWSRGATEAFF.